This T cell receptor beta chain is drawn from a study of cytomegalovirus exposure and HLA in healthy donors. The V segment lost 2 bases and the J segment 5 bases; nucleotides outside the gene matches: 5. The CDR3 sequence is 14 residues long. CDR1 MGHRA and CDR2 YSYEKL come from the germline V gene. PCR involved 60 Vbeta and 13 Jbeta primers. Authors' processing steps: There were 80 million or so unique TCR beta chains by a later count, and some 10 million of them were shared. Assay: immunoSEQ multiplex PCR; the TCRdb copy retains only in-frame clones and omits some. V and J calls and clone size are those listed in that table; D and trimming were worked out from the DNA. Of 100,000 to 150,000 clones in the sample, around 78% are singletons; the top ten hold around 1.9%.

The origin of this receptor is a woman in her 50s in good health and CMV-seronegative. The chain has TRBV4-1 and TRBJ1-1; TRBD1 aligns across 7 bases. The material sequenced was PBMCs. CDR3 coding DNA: TGCGCCAGCAGCCAACCCGGGACAGAGACTGAAGCTTTCTTT. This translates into CASSQPGTETEAFF.